This passage covers 15 T cell receptor beta chains from one sample sequenced in a study of cytomegalovirus exposure and HLA in healthy donors. Sequencing used immunoSEQ multiplex PCR; TCRdb keeps in-frame clones, though not all of them. The profile shows about 310,000 clones, approximately 88% of them singletons. The sample taken for sequencing was PBMCs. Source of these receptors: a man aged 25-45 years in good health and CMV-seronegative.

V gene TRBV2 combines with J gene TRBJ1-4; 10 nucleotides match TRBD1. In germline, CDR1 is SNHLY, CDR2 FYNNEI. The CDR3 has 15 amino acids. J gave up 7 bases and V 5 bases, and 7 bases lay outside the gene matches. This CDR3 is CASSRQGAVGEKLFF. The CDR3 nucleotides are TGTGCCAGCAGTCGACAGGGGGCTGTGGGTGAAAAACTGTTTTTT.

The J gene is TRBJ2-1, the V gene TRBV9; the match to TRBD2 covers 12 bases. CDR3 length: 15 amino acids. With 0 bases clipped from V and 9 bases from J, the junction kept 4 bases outside the gene matches. The V gene's germline CDR1 is SGDLS and CDR2 YYNGEE. CDR3 amino acids: CASSVASGGAVEQFF. In DNA form, the CDR3 reads TGTGCCAGCAGCGTAGCTAGCGGGGGGGCGGTTGAGCAGTTCTTC.

The J gene is TRBJ2-5, the V gene TRBV6-5; a possible D gene is TRBD1 (5 bases). CDR1 MNHEY and CDR2 SVGAGI come from the germline V gene. The V gene lost 2 bases and the J gene lost 1 base, with 8 bases spanning the gap. This CDR3 has 14 amino acids. In nucleotides, the CDR3 is TGTGCCAGCAGTTACGCAGGGCTCCAAGAGACCCAGTACTTC. It codes for CASSYAGLQETQYF.

This clone was observed once. The genes are TRBV5-6 and TRBJ1-1, with D perhaps matching TRBD1 (6 bases). The CDR3 extends over 14 amino acids. Germline CDR1 is SGHDT and CDR2 is YYEEEE. V lost 1 base, J lost 5 bases, and 12 bases lay in between. Here the CDR3 reads CASSLLVGGTEAFF. The CDR3 nucleotides are TGTGCCAGCAGCTTGTTGGTAGGGGGTACTGAAGCTTTCTTT.

This clone was observed once. This chain connects TRBV5-1 to TRBJ2-3, with 10 nucleotides matching TRBD2. CDR1 SGHRS and CDR2 YFSETQ come from the germline V gene. V trimming: 2 bases; J trimming: 6 bases; junction bases outside the gene matches: 3. CDR3 length: 14 residues. The CDR3 DNA follows: TGCGCCAGCAGCTTAGCGGGGGGGTTGGATACGCAGTATTTT. Encoded protein: CASSLAGGLDTQYF.

J is TRBJ2-1 and V is TRBV9; D is perhaps TRBD2 (7 bases). The germline gives CDR1 SGDLS, CDR2 YYNGEE. The CDR3 consists of 15 residues. V shed 7 bases and J shed 0 bases, with 14 bases lying between them. CDR3 DNA: TGTGCCAGCGGCCTGGCGGGGGCCTCCTACAATGAGCAGTTCTTC. Residues: CASGLAGASYNEQFF. The full variable domain, rest sourced from reference TRBV9 and TRBJ2-1, is DSGVTQTPKHLITATGQRVTLRCSPRSGDLSVYWYQQSLDQGLQFLIQYYNGEERAKGNILERFSAQQFPDLHSELNLSSLELGDSALYFCASGLAGASYNEQFFGPGTRLTVL.

The chain combines TRBV19 with TRBJ1-2, with 7 bases fitting TRBD1. This CDR3 comprises 13 residues. Losses at the gene ends were 8 bases for V and 0 bases for J; bases not matched to a gene: 3. Germline values: CDR1 LNHDA, CDR2 SQIVND (reference sequence). The CDR3 sequence: CASYGTANYGYTF. In DNA, the CDR3 is TGTGCCAGTTACGGGACAGCTAACTATGGCTACACCTTC.

V gene TRBV14 combines with J gene TRBJ2-5, with 7 bases matching TRBD1. Germline V gene sequence: CDR1 SGHDN, CDR2 FVKESK. The trim removed 4 bases at V and 5 bases at J, leaving 16 bases unmatched. The CDR3 contains 17 residues. CDR3 residues: CASSRRQGQPSRETQYF. The CDR3 nucleotides read TGTGCCAGCAGCCGCCGACAGGGCCAACCATCTCGGGAGACCCAGTACTTC.

J is TRBJ1-5 and V is TRBV7-8; no firm D call. The germline V gene encodes CDR1 SGHVS and CDR2 FQNEAQ. The V gene lost 1 base and the J gene lost 0 bases, with 10 bases spanning the gap. The CDR3 length is 16 residues. CDR3 sequence reads: CASSLGQTYSNQPQHF. The CDR3 nucleotides are TGTGCCAGCAGCTTAGGGCAGACTTATAGCAATCAGCCCCAGCATTTT.

V and J are TRBV6-1 and TRBJ1-1; possibly TRBD1 for D (5 bases). CDR3 length equals 15 residues. CDR1 is MNHNS and CDR2 is SASEGT in the germline V gene. The V and J ends lost 6 bases and 5 bases respectively, with 19 bases between them. The CDR3 is CASSLVLGPGTEAFF. CDR3 nucleotides: TGTGCCAGCAGCCTCGTTCTGGGGCCAGGAACTGAAGCTTTCTTT.

The chain employs TRBV6-6 and TRBJ1-4; possibly TRBD1 for D (5 bases). The CDR3 sequence is 14 residues long. Germline CDR1 reads MNHNY; CDR2 reads SVGAGI (reference sequence). V dropped 6 bases and J dropped 8 bases, with 16 bases sitting between them. The CDR3 sequence: CASRRGINEEKLFF. Here the CDR3 DNA reads TGTGCCAGCAGGCGGGGGATCAATGAGGAAAAACTGTTTTTT.

The chain couples TRBV4-1 to TRBJ2-1, with TRBD1 as a possible D gene (7 bases). From germline, CDR1 is MGHRA and CDR2 YSYEKL. Between the trimmed V and J ends, which lost 1 base and 6 bases, there was a span of 19 bases. This CDR3 spans 17 amino acids. CDR3 bases: TGCGCCAGCAGCCAAGGGGTGGGCAGGGGGGATCTCAATGAGCAGTTCTTC. As protein: CASSQGVGRGDLNEQFF.

V gene TRBV2 combines with J gene TRBJ1-1, with D possibly matching TRBD1 (6 bases). Germline CDR1 SNHLY, CDR2 FYNNEI. V shed 7 bases and J shed 11 bases, with 23 bases lying between them. The CDR3 runs to 14 residues. CDR3 protein: CASTPDRTTKYAFF. The CDR3, as DNA: TGTGCCAGCACCCCCGACAGGACGACAAAGTACGCTTTCTTT.

V and J are TRBV5-1 and TRBJ1-1; no firm D call. The CDR3 loop spans 14 amino acids. Germline lookup yields CDR1 SGHRS and CDR2 YFSETQ. Trimming took off 1 base at V and 0 bases at J, with 7 bases between the two ends. As DNA, the CDR3 is TGCGCCAGCAGCTTGAAATACATGAACACTGAAGCTTTCTTT. Encoded protein: CASSLKYMNTEAFF. Looking up the rest from reference TRBV5-1 and TRBJ1-1 gives the full variable domain: KAGVTQTPRYLIKTRGQQVTLSCSPISGHRSVSWYQQTPGQGLQFLFEYFSETQRNKGNFPGRFSGRQFSNSRSEMNVSTLELGDSALYLCASSLKYMNTEAFFGQGTRLTVV.

The gene calls are TRBV21-1 and TRBJ1-5; the D call in the table, TRBD1, was not verified against the DNA. TRBV21-1 represents a pseudogene. This CDR3 spans 14 amino acids. The CDR3 loop is CASRKPDREQPQHF. CDR3 coding DNA: TGTGCCAGCAGAAAACCGGACAGGGAACAGCCCCAGCATTTT.